This T cell receptor (beta chain) was profiled in a study of vaccination effects on CD4 cells after COVID-19 (dated by TCRdb to between 2020 and 2023). For context, the study as a whole: In the ViraFEST assay, PBMC were stimulated with viral peptide pools, and antigen-specific CD4+ T cell clonotypes were then identified by expansion using TCR sequencing. Post-vaccine samples across the study were collected a median of 72 days after the second dose, with a range of 14 to 241. Each well held under 2.5 million PBMC cultured in IMDM containing 5% human AB serum, about 10 IU/ml IL-2 and gentamicin, along with roughly 10 ug/ml peptides. In both COVID-19 convalescent patients and infection-naive vaccine recipients, the study compared SARS-CoV-2 spike-specific CD4+ TCR repertoires from before mRNA vaccination with those from after it. A total of 10 COVID-19 convalescent patients and 4 SARS-CoV-2-naive healthy vaccine recipients were included in the full study. Cultures from other donors in the study were sequenced with the Oncomine TCR Beta short-read assay on an Illumina iSeq 100. What the work shows at the level of the full study, not this receptor alone: The study was limited by a small number of convalescent patients and lacked early post-infection timepoints. Marked clonal contraction was observed in both infection-induced and vaccine-induced clones at late post-vaccination timepoints, consistent with waning T cell responses. Among healthy vaccine recipients, nearly all vaccine-induced clones were SARS-CoV-2 mono-reactive, and only 1 of 255 was cross-reactive with common cold coronaviruses.

Germline trimming: 0 bases from V, 4 bases from J; junction bases outside gene matches: 8. The CDR3 holds 16 amino acids from the cysteine to the phenylalanine. The retained sequence is limited to the CDR3, 48 bases, with the frame set at the first base. Via the germline V gene, CDR1 is SGHDT and CDR2 YYEEEE. Receptor amplification or capture employed the immunoSEQ multiplex PCR assay. DNA from the cultured and isolated CD4+ T cells underwent TCR beta CDR3 sequencing. For the original study's pipeline: The analysis removed non-productive TCR sequences, trimmed reads to the CDR3 region, and retained only CDR3s that were 7 or more amino acids long. The MANAFEST web app was used to identify antigen-specific clonotypes by comparing expansion in peptide wells with expansion in reference cultures. For clones to be considered positive, expansion at FDR<0.05 versus reference and all other wells, an odds ratio above 5, and a frequency above 0.1% in two replicate wells were required. Cross-reactive clonotypes were defined as significantly expanded in SARS-CoV-2 spike wells and in at least one common cold coronavirus spike condition. Levenshtein distance calculated with the stringdist R package was used to assess CDR3 similarity, and unrooted trees were constructed with ape in R 3.6.1. TCRdb's version of the immuneACCESS table is confined to in-frame rearrangements and falls short of the full clone set. An unresolved V gene accounts for under half of the shortfall where checked; the remainder is of unknown origin. D and trimming were read from the DNA, whereas the V and J calls and clone size are those reported in that table. This sample lists about 40,000 clones; 65% to 75% were detected once. Roughly 8.4% of the sample rests with the top ten.

In the case of this clone: This receptor's antigen is unknown. Per-nucleotide qualities are absent, and no much larger clonotype sits a single base away.

After around 11 days of culture, CD4+ T cells were isolated with the EasySep CD4+ T cell isolation kit. Participants received two doses of either the BNT162b2 or the mRNA-1273 mRNA SARS-CoV-2 vaccine. Healthy vaccine recipients had no prior SARS-CoV-2 infection, confirmed by negative nucleocapsid antibodies before and after vaccination. Half of the culture medium was replaced with fresh IL-2-containing medium on days 3 and 7. Unless noted otherwise, every peptide stimulation condition was cultured in triplicate wells. Using Ficoll-Paque Plus gradient centrifugation, PBMC were separated from whole blood and then either used fresh or cryopreserved at -140C. The QIAamp micro DNA kit was used to extract genomic DNA from the cultured CD4+ T cells.

This receptor was taken from a human donor who received a COVID-19 vaccine. The chain is encoded by TRBV5-6 joined to TRBJ2-5; a stretch of 8 junction bases matches TRBD1. This specimen was CD4+ T cells from PBMCs cultured without peptide, taken after COVID-19 vaccination. This receptor carries the CDR3 CASSLESGGIRETQYF. The DNA is as follows: TGTGCCAGCAGCTTGGAATCAGGGGGCATTCGAGAGACCCAGTACTTC.